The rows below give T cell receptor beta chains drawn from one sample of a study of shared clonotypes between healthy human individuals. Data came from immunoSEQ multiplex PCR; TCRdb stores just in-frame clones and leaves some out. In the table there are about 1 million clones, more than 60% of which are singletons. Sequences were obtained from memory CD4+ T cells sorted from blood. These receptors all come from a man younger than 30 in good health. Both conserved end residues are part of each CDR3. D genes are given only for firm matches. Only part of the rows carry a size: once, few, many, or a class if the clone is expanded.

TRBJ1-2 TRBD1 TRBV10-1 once CATSKLPRQGYGYTF TGCGCCACCTCAAAACTCCCAAGACAGGGGTATGGCTACACCTTC
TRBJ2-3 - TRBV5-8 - CASSLGLAPVSTQYF TGTGCCAGCAGCTTGGGATTAGCCCCCGTGAGTACGCAGTATTTT
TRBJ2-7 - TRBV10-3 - CAISESGGASYEQYF TGTGCCATCAGTGAGTCAGGGGGGGCTAGCTACGAGCAGTACTTC
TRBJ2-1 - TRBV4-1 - CASSPAGQRYNEQFF TGCGCCAGCAGCCCTGCGGGACAGAGATACAATGAGCAGTTCTTC
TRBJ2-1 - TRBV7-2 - CASSSPPLRNEQFF TGTGCCAGCAGCTCGCCCCCCCTCAGGAATGAGCAGTTCTTC
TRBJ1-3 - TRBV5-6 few CASSLTLRSGNTIYF TGTGCCAGCAGCTTAACCCTACGCTCTGGAAACACCATATATTTT
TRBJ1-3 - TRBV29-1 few CSVPQGSGNTIYF TGCAGCGTGCCCCAGGGATCTGGAAACACCATATATTTT
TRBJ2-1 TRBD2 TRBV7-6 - CASSLSGLAGHNEQFF TGTGCCAGCAGCTTATCGGGACTAGCGGGGCACAATGAGCAGTTCTTC
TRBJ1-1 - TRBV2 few CASSGQTEAFF TGTGCCAGCAGTGGACAGACCGAAGCTTTCTTT
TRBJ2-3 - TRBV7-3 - CASSLRGAGASSTDTQYF TGTGCCAGCAGCTTAAGGGGCGCCGGAGCCTCTAGCACAGATACGCAGTATTTT
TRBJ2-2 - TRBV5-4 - CASSLAEGTNTGELFF TGTGCCAGCAGCTTGGCCGAGGGAACGAACACCGGGGAGCTGTTTTTT
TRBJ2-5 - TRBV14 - CASSQVETQYF TGTGCCAGCAGCCAAGTGGAGACCCAGTACTTC
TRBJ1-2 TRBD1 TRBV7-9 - CASSSPGQGNYGYTF TGTGCCAGCAGCTCACCGGGACAGGGAAACTATGGCTACACCTTC
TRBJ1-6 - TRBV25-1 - CASRETLSSYNSPLHF TGTGCCAGCAGGGAGACACTGAGCTCCTATAATTCACCCCTCCACTTT
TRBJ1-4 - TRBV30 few CAWALRGEKLFF TGTGCCTGGGCTCTCCGAGGAGAAAAACTGTTTTTT
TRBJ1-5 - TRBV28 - CASSPYGGGGYSNQPQHF TGTGCCAGCAGCCCGTATGGCGGGGGAGGGTATAGCAATCAGCCCCAGCATTTT
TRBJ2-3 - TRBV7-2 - CASSLGYPGVSDTQYF TGTGCCAGCAGCTTAGGCTACCCGGGAGTCTCAGATACGCAGTATTTT
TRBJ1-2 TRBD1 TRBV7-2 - CASSSRTGSSNYGYTF TGTGCCAGCAGCTCCAGGACAGGGTCGAGTAACTATGGCTACACCTTC
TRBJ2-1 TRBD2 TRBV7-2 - CASSLLAGVRNEQFF TGTGCCAGCAGCTTACTCGCGGGAGTCCGCAATGAGCAGTTCTTC
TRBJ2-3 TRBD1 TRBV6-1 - CASRRQGGTDTQYF TGTGCCAGCAGACGGCAGGGGGGCACAGATACGCAGTATTTT
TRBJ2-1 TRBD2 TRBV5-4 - CASSSGTSGGYNEQFF TGTGCCAGCAGCTCTGGGACTAGCGGGGGGTACAATGAGCAGTTCTTC
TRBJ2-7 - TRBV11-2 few CASSPAYEQYF TGTGCCAGCAGCCCCGCCTACGAGCAGTACTTC
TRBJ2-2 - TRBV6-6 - CASSHSRADFTGELFF TGTGCCAGCAGTCACTCCCGAGCGGACTTCACCGGGGAGCTGTTTTTT
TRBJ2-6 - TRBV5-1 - CASSFNVPGQPSGANVLTF TGCGCCAGCAGCTTCAATGTACCGGGACAACCCTCTGGGGCCAACGTCCTGACTTTC
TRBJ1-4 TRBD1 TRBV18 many CASSPRGQGGEKLFF TGTGCCAGCTCACCACGGGGACAGGGGGGCGAAAAACTGTTTTTT
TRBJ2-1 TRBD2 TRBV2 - CASGTSGRTEQFF TGTGCCAGCGGGACTAGCGGGAGGACTGAGCAGTTCTTC
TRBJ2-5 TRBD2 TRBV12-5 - CANSDSGRGETQYF TGTGCTAACTCCGATAGCGGGAGGGGGGAGACCCAGTACTTC
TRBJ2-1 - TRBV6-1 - CASSGGSSSYEQFF TGTGCCAGCAGTGGGGGTAGTAGCTCCTACGAGCAGTTCTTC
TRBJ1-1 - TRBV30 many CAWGGQKNTEAFF TGTGCCTGGGGTGGACAGAAGAACACTGAAGCTTTCTTT
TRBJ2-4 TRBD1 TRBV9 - CASSPGTARGAKNIQYF TGTGCCAGCAGTCCCGGGACAGCCCGAGGGGCCAAAAACATTCAGTACTTC
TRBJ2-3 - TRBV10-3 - CATRQALSTDTQYF TGTGCCACCAGACAGGCCCTTAGCACAGATACGCAGTATTTT
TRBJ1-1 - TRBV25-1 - CASLILGTQANTEAFF TGTGCCAGCTTAATTCTGGGGACACAAGCGAACACTGAAGCTTTCTTT
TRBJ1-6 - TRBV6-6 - CASSYFGQGFNSPLHF TGTGCCAGCAGTTACTTCGGGCAGGGCTTCAATTCACCCCTCCACTTT
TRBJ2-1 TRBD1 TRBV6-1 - CASSTKTGVEQFF TGTGCCAGCAGTACAAAGACAGGGGTTGAGCAGTTCTTC
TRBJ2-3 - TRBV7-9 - CASGRELHTDTQYF TGTGCCAGCGGTCGGGAACTACACACAGATACGCAGTATTTT
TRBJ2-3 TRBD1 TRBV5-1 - CASSLDQGAGDTQYF TGCGCCAGCAGCTTGGATCAGGGGGCCGGAGATACGCAGTATTTT
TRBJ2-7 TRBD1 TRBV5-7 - CASSLDRGYFEQYF TGTGCCAGCAGCTTGGACAGGGGATATTTCGAGCAGTACTTC
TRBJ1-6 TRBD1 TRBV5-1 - CASSIDRVSNNSPLHF TGCGCCAGCAGCATCGACAGGGTCAGTAATAATTCACCCCTCCACTTT
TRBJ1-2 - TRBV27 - CASSLSPGVGYGYTF TGTGCCAGCAGTTTATCCCCAGGTGTGGGGTATGGCTACACCTTC
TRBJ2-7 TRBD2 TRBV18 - CASSPLAGGASHYEQYF TGTGCCAGCTCACCCTTGGCGGGGGGGGCCTCCCATTACGAGCAGTACTTC
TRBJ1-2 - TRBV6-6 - CASSYRNTGWGYTF TGTGCCAGCAGTTACCGTAACACAGGGTGGGGCTACACCTTC
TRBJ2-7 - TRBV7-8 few CASSLGHLEQYF TGTGCCAGCAGCTTAGGTCATTTAGAGCAGTACTTC
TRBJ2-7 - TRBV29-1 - CSVTTGQRSLGYEQYF TGCAGCGTCACAACAGGGCAAAGGTCTCTTGGCTACGAGCAGTACTTC
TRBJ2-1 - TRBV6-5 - CASSYGLSNEQFF TGTGCCAGCAGTTACGGACTGTCGAATGAGCAGTTCTTC
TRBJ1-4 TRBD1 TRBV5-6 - CASSYPQGANEKLFF TGTGCCAGCAGCTACCCACAGGGGGCTAATGAAAAACTGTTTTTT
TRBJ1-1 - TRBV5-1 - CASSFLSGGSTEAFF TGCGCCAGCAGCTTTCTGAGCGGGGGAAGCACTGAAGCTTTCTTT
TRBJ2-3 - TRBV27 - CASSLTAGTRTDTQYF TGTGCCAGCAGTTTAACCGCCGGGACTCGCACAGATACGCAGTATTTT